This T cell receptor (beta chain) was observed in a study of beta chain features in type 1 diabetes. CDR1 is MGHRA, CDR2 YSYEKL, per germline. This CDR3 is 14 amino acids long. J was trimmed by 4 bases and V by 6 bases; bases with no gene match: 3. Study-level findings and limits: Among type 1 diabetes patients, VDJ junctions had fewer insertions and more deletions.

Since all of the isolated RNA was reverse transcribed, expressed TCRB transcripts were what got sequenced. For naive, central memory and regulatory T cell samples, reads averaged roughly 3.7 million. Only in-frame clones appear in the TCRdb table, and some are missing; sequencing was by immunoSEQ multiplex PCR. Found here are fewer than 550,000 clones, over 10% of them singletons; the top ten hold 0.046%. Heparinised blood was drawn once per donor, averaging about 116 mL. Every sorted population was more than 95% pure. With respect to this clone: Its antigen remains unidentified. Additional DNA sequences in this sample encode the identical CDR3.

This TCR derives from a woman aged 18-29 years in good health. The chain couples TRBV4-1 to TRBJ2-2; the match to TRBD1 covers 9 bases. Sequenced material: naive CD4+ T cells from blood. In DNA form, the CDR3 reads TGCGCCAGCAGGCGACAGGGGGGCACCGGGGAGCTGTTTTTT. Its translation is CASRRQGGTGELFF.